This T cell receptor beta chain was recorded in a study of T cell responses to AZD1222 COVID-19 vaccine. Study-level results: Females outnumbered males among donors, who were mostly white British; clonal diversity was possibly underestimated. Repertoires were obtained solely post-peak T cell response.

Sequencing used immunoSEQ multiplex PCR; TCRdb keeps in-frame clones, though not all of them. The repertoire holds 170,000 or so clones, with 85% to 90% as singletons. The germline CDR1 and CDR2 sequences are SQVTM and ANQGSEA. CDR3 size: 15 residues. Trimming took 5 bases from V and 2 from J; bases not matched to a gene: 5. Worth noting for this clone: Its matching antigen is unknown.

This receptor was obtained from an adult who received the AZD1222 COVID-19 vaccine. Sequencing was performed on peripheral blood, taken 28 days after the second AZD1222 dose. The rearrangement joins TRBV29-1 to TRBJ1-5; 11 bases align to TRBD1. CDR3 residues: CSVSTGQGGNQPQHF. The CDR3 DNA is TGCAGCGTTTCAACGGGACAGGGGGGCAATCAGCCCCAGCATTTT. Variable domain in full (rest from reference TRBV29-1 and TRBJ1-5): SAVISQKPSRDICQRGTSLTIQCQVDSQVTMMFWYRQQPGQSLTLIATANQGSEATYESGFVIDKFPISRPNLTFSTLTVSNMSPEDSSIYLCSVSTGQGGNQPQHFGDGTRLSIL.